The T cell receptor beta chain described here comes from a study of cytomegalovirus exposure and HLA in healthy donors. The validation cohort, a group of over a hundred subjects, included the donors and was separate from the approximately 700-subject first cohort. The table came from immunoSEQ multiplex PCR; TCRdb's copy has only in-frame clones and leaves some out. The profile covers some 140,000 clones, with about four fifths appearing a single time and around 1.4% taken by the ten largest. Trimming left V 0 bases short and J 4 bases short, with 18 bases between. Per germline, CDR1 KGHSH and CDR2 LQKENI. The CDR3 sequence is 17 residues long.

The sample taken for sequencing was PBMCs. This rearrangement joins TRBV18 to TRBJ1-1, with D hard to call. The receptor was isolated from a woman aged 25 to 45 in good health and CMV-seronegative. In nucleotides, the CDR3 is TGTGCCAGCTCACCACCCCCCCCGGGCGGGATGGTCACTGAAGCTTTCTTT. Its protein product is CASSPPPPGGMVTEAFF.